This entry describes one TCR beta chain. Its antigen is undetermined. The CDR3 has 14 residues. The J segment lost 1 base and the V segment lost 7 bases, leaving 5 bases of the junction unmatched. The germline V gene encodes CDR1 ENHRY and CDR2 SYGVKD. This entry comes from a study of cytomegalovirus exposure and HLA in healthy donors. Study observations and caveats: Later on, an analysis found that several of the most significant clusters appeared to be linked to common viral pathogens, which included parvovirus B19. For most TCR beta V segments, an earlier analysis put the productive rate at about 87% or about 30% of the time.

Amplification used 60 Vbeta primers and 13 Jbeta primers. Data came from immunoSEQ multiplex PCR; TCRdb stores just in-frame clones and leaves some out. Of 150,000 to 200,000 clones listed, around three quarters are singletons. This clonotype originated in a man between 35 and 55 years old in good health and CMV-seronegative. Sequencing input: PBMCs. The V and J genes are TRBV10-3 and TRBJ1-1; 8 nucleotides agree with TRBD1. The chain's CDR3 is CAITSGTGNTEAFF. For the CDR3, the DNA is TGTGCCATCACCTCCGGGACAGGGAACACTGAAGCTTTCTTT.